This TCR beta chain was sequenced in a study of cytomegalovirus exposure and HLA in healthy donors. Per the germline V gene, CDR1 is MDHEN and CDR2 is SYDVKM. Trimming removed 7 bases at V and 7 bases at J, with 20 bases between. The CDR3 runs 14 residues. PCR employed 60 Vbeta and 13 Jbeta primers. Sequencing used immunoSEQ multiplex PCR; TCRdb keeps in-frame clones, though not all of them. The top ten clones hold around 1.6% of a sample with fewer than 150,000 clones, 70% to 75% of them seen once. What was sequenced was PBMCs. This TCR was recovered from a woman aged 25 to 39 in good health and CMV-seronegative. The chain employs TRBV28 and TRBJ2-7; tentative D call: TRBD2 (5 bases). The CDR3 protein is CASISGSEVGEQYF. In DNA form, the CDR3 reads TGTGCCAGCATCTCGGGAAGTGAAGTGGGGGAGCAGTACTTC.